These T cell receptor beta chains were read from a single sample in a study of T cell repertoires in cytomegalovirus infection. These TCRs' antigens remain unknown. TCRdb processed the reads anew with MiXCR; each CDR3 protein has one entry. In the table there are about 340,000 distinct CDR3 sequences, about 27% of which are singletons. The source material was cultured PBMCs, sampled from culture after CMV antigen stimulation. These receptors came from a human donor in good health (CMV status not recorded). Some clones in this sample may be carry-over from other donors' samples. The CDR3 runs from the conserved cysteine through the conserved F or W. D genes are given only for firm matches. Clone size, where shown, is once, few, many, or a class for clones that have expanded.

V	J	D	size	CDR3	DNA
TRBV2	TRBJ2-7	TRBD1	NA	CASSSPGTGDYEQYF	TGTGCCAGCAGCTCACCCGGGACAGGGGACTACGAGCAGTACTTC
TRBV7-6	TRBJ2-1	TRBD2	NA	CASSLGRTSGGRDEQFF	TGTGCCAGCAGCTTAGGGCGTACTAGCGGGGGACGGGATGAGCAGTTCTTC
TRBV28	TRBJ2-7	NA	few	CASSLEGLVYEQYF	TGTGCCAGCAGTTTAGAAGGGCTAGTCTACGAGCAGTACTTC
TRBV7-2	TRBJ1-5	TRBD1	few	CASSLVGTGLNQPQHF	TGTGCCAGCAGCTTAGTGGGGACAGGACTCAATCAGCCCCAGCATTTT
TRBV6-1	TRBJ2-7	TRBD1	NA	CASSPPETGLYEQYF	TGTGCCAGCAGTCCCCCCGAGACAGGGCTCTACGAGCAGTACTTC
TRBV2	TRBJ1-2	TRBD1	NA	CASSETDRGIGYTF	TGTGCCAGCAGTGAAACGGACAGGGGTATAGGCTACACCTTC
TRBV10-3	TRBJ1-2	NA	NA	CAISATGTGGYTF	TGTGCCATCAGCGCCACAGGGACCGGAGGCTACACCTTC
TRBV12-3/TRBV12-4	TRBJ1-1	NA	medium-sized	CASSPGWGTEAFF	TGTGCCAGCAGCCCTGGTTGGGGCACTGAAGCTTTCTTT
TRBV2	TRBJ2-7	TRBD2	once	CASSEEAAWGGEQYF	TGTGCCAGCAGTGAAGAGGCAGCCTGGGGAGGGGAGCAGTACTTC
TRBV2	TRBJ1-5	NA	few	CASVRDVGNQPQHF	TGTGCCAGCGTCCGGGACGTGGGCAATCAGCCCCAGCATTTT
TRBV7-8	TRBJ1-1	NA	many	CASSSGRNEAFF	TGTGCCAGCTCCTCCGGGAGGAACGAAGCTTTCTTT
TRBV5-4	TRBJ2-1	NA	NA	CAIQGRSYNEQFF	TGTGCCATACAGGGGAGGTCCTACAATGAGCAGTTCTTC
TRBV6-1	TRBJ1-1	NA	NA	CASSLTQISVAFF	TGTGCCAGCAGTTTAACCCAAATATCGGTAGCTTTCTTT
TRBV5-1	TRBJ1-5	TRBD1	NA	CASSQPGTGGREPQHF	TGCGCCAGCAGCCAGCCCGGGACAGGGGGCAGGGAGCCCCAGCATTTT
TRBV20-1	TRBJ2-7	NA	NA	CSARRDYTYEQYF	TGCAGTGCTAGACGAGACTACACCTACGAGCAGTACTTC
TRBV27	TRBJ1-5	TRBD1	many	CASSARLTGGDQPQHF	TGTGCCAGCAGTGCGAGGCTTACAGGGGGTGATCAGCCCCAGCATTTT
TRBV20-1	TRBJ2-5	NA	NA	CSASIGREETQYF	TGCAGTGCTAGTATCGGCCGAGAAGAGACCCAGTACTTC
TRBV9	TRBJ1-2	NA	once	CASSAGTLEISGYTF	TGTGCCAGCAGCGCCGGGACGCTTGAGATAAGCGGCTACACCTTC
TRBV18	TRBJ1-1	NA	NA	CASSPPSDGWTEAFF	TGTGCCAGCTCACCACCGAGTGATGGGTGGACTGAAGCTTTCTTT
TRBV2	TRBJ2-1	NA	many	CASTGGPYSRSYNEQFF	TGTGCCAGCACAGGGGGGCCCTATTCCCGCTCCTACAATGAGCAGTTCTTC
TRBV5-4	TRBJ1-6	TRBD1	NA	CASSLDRGVSSPLHF	TGTGCCAGCAGCTTAGACAGGGGGGTTAGTTCACCCCTCCACTTT
TRBV19	TRBJ2-3	TRBD1	few	CACLGGSTDTQYF	TGTGCCTGTCTAGGGGGCTCCACAGATACGCAGTATTTT
TRBV7-6	TRBJ2-7	NA	many	CASSQGRLYEQYF	TGTGCCAGCAGTCAGGGCCGTCTCTACGAGCAGTACTTC
TRBV27	TRBJ1-4	NA	NA	CASTPAGASNEKLFF	TGTGCCAGCACCCCGGCTGGGGCCTCCAATGAAAAACTGTTTTTT
TRBV20-1	TRBJ1-5	NA	few	CSAMGPTEKPQHF	TGCAGTGCTATGGGACCAACCGAGAAGCCCCAGCATTTT
TRBV2	TRBJ2-1	NA	NA	CASGDSQSNEQFF	TGTGCCAGCGGGGACTCCCAGTCCAATGAGCAGTTCTTC
TRBV7-2	TRBJ1-2	NA	NA	CTSSLDRSGDYGYTF	TGTACCAGCAGCTTAGATCGGTCGGGGGACTATGGCTACACCTTC
TRBV5-6	TRBJ1-2	NA	NA	CASSLGGSGYGYTF	TGTGCCAGCAGCTTGGGCGGGAGCGGCTATGGCTACACCTTC
TRBV5-6	TRBJ1-2	NA	NA	CASSLFSPGRRQYGYTF	TGTGCCAGCAGCTTATTTAGTCCGGGACGACGACAATATGGCTACACCTTC
TRBV9	TRBJ1-5	NA	NA	CASSVGQDHNQPQHF	TGTGCCAGCAGCGTAGGACAGGATCACAATCAGCCCCAGCATTTT
TRBV11-3	TRBJ1-1	TRBD1	few	CASSSGGQGSEAFF	TGTGCCAGCAGCTCGGGAGGACAGGGCTCTGAAGCTTTCTTT
TRBV18	TRBJ1-1	TRBD1	NA	CASSPQQGSMNTEAFF	TGTGCCAGCTCACCCCAACAGGGGTCCATGAACACTGAAGCTTTCTTT
TRBV7-2	TRBJ1-1	NA	many	CASSPILRERNTEAFF	TGTGCCAGCAGCCCCATTCTCAGAGAGCGGAACACTGAAGCTTTCTTT
TRBV6-6	TRBJ1-2	TRBD1	NA	CASSGGQGNYGYTF	TGTGCCAGCAGTGGGGGACAGGGGAACTATGGCTACACCTTC
TRBV7-9	TRBJ2-5	NA	few	CASSMMTGSPEETQYF	TGTGCCAGCAGCATGATGACAGGCTCCCCAGAGGAGACCCAGTACTTC
TRBV15	TRBJ1-3	NA	few	CATSRDRGNTIYF	TGTGCCACCAGCAGAGATCGTGGAAACACCATATATTTT
TRBV10-3	TRBJ1-5	NA	NA	CAISESRGSQPQHF	TGTGCCATCAGTGAGTCAAGGGGAAGTCAGCCCCAGCATTTT
TRBV20-1	TRBJ2-3	TRBD2	few	CSARDPASGITDTQYF	TGCAGTGCTAGAGATCCCGCTAGCGGGATCACAGATACGCAGTATTTT
TRBV10-2	TRBJ2-7	NA	few	CATQGQFYEQYF	TGCGCCACCCAAGGACAGTTCTACGAGCAGTACTTC